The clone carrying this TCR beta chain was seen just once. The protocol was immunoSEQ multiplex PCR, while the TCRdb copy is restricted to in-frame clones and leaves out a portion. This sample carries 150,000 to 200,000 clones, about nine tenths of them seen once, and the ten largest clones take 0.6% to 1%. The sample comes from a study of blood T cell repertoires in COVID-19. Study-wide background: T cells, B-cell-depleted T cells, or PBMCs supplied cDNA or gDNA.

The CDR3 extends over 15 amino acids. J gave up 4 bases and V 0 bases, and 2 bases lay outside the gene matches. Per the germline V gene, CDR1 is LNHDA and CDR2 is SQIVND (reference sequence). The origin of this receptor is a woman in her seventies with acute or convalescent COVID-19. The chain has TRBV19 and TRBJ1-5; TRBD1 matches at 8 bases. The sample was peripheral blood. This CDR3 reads CASSIDRQGNQPQHF. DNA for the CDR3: TGTGCCAGTAGTATAGATCGACAGGGGAATCAGCCCCAGCATTTT.